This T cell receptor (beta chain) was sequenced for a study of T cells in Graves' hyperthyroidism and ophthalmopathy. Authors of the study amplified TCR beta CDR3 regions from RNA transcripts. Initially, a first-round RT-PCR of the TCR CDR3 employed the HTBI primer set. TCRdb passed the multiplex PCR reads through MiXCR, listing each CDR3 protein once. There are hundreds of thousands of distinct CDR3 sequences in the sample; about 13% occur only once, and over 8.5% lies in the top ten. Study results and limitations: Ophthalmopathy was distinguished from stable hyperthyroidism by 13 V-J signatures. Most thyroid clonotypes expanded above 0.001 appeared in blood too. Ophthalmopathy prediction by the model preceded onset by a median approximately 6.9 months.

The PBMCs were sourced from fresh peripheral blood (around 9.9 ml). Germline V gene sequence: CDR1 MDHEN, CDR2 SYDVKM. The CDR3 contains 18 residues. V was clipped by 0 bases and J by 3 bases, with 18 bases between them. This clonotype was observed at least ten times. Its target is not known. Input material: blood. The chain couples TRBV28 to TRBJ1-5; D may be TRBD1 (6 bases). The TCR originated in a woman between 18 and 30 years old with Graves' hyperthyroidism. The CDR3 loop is CASSLCSLTGFDNQPQHF. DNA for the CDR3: TGTGCCAGCAGTTTATGCAGCCTTACAGGGTTCGACAATCAGCCCCAGCATTTT.